One sample yielded the 31 T cell receptor beta chains listed below, sequenced in a study of response to subunit inactivated influenza vaccine. TCRdb fed the RT-PCR reads into MiXCR, producing one record per CDR3 protein. Of under 550,000 distinct CDR3 sequences in the sample, around 7.7% were seen once. The sequencing used PBMCs from blood, collected less than 25 months after vaccination. These receptors were collected from a man between 50 and 69 years old who received an inactivated influenza vaccine.

This clonotype has a count of ten or more. V usage is TRBV6-1 and J usage is TRBJ1-3; tentatively, D is TRBD1 (5 bases). Germline values: CDR1 MNHNS, CDR2 SASEGT. CDR3 size: 14 residues. The V gene lost 7 bases and the J gene lost 0 bases, with 10 bases spanning the gap. The CDR3 loop reads CASKNQGSGNTIYF. The CDR3, as DNA: TGTGCCAGCAAGAACCAGGGCTCTGGAAACACCATATATTTT.

This rearrangement joins TRBV4-3 to TRBJ1-6; D gene ambiguous. V was cut by 0 bases and J by 6 bases, with 15 bases left in between. CDR1 is LGHNA and CDR2 is YSLEER in the germline V gene. CDR3 length: 17 amino acids. Here the CDR3 DNA reads TGCGCCAGCAGCCAAGAAGGTACAGCAGAGCCTAATTCACCCCTCCACTTT. This gives the protein CASSQEGTAEPNSPLHF.

This clonotype occurred many times. The rearrangement joins TRBV20-1 to TRBJ1-6; the D gene is possibly TRBD1 (6 bases). CDR1 and CDR2 from the germline V gene are DFQATT and SNEGSKA (reference sequence). V shed 6 bases and J shed 5 bases, with 11 bases lying between them. CDR3 length equals 13 residues. The CDR3 reads CSATGQNNSPLHF. In DNA form, the CDR3 reads TGCAGTGCCACTGGACAGAATAATTCACCCCTCCACTTT.

This clonotype was recorded a few times. The DNA of the CDR3 is TGTGCCAGCTCACCACCTCGCGCTTACAATGAGCAGTTCTTC. Its translation is CASSPPRAYNEQFF. This chain joins TRBV18 and TRBJ2-1; D is uncertain. Germline assignment: CDR1 KGHSH and CDR2 LQKENI. Between the trimmed V and J ends, which lost 0 bases and 4 bases, there was a span of 7 bases. This CDR3 spans 14 amino acids. Full variable domain (outside the CDR3, taken from reference TRBV18 and TRBJ2-1): NAGVMQNPRHLVRRRGQEARLRCSPMKGHSHVYWYRQLPEEGLKFMVYLQKENIIDESGMPKERFSAEFPKEGPSILRIQQVVRGDSAAYFCASSPPRAYNEQFFGPGTRLTVL.

This clonotype has only a few counts. The chain uses TRBV11-2 and TRBJ2-7; 14 bases are shared with TRBD2. The CDR3 totals 16 residues. Trimming took 5 bases from V and 3 from J; bases not matched to a gene: 6. CDR1 SGHAT and CDR2 FQNNGV come from the germline V gene. CDR3 loop: CASSPGTSGSLYEQYF. Written as DNA, the CDR3 is TGTGCCAGCAGCCCGGGGACTAGCGGGAGTCTCTACGAGCAGTACTTC.

This clonotype has at least ten counts. V and J are TRBV5-1 and TRBJ2-1; 8 nucleotides line up with TRBD2. The CDR3 sequence is 16 residues long. V shed 0 bases and J 0 bases; nucleotides not matched to a gene: 2. CDR1 and CDR2 (germline): SGHRS, YFSETQ. In DNA form, the CDR3 reads TGCGCCAGCAGCTTGGACGGGGGGGCCTCCTACAATGAGCAGTTCTTC. This codes for CASSLDGGASYNEQFF.

The gene calls are TRBV28 and TRBJ1-1, with a possible D match to TRBD1 (5 bases). The V gene's germline CDR1 is MDHEN and CDR2 SYDVKM. V was trimmed by 6 bases and J by 4 bases, leaving 15 bases between them. The CDR3 loop spans 14 amino acids. The CDR3 sequence is CASRRSRGSTEAFF. The CDR3 DNA sequence: TGTGCCAGCAGACGATCGAGGGGTAGCACTGAAGCTTTCTTT. Full variable domain (remainder filled in from reference TRBV28 and TRBJ1-1): DVKVTQSSRYLVKRTGEKVFLECVQDMDHENMFWYRQDPGLGLRLIYFSYDVKMKEKGDIPEGYSVSREKKERFSLILESASTNQTSMYLCASRRSRGSTEAFFGQGTRLTVV.

At least ten counts were recorded for this clonotype. V is TRBV5-6 and J is TRBJ2-1; the D gene is possibly TRBD2 (5 bases). The CDR3 runs 15 residues. Trimming cost V 1 base and J 4 bases, with 12 bases left between them. The V gene's germline CDR1 is SGHDT and CDR2 YYEEEE. CDR3 nucleotides: TGTGCCAGCAGCTTGTGGCGGGCCCCGTACAATGAGCAGTTCTTC. This codes for CASSLWRAPYNEQFF.

The rearrangement links TRBV29-1 to TRBJ2-5; the D gene is possibly TRBD2 (5 bases). The V gene lost 5 bases and the J gene lost 5 bases, with 12 bases spanning the gap. The germline CDR1 and CDR2 sequences are SQVTM and ANQGSEA. The CDR3 spans 12 residues. The CDR3 DNA follows: TGCAGCGTTCCTGCGGGTGGCGAGACCCAGTACTTC. Protein: CSVPAGGETQYF. Full variable domain (missing parts from reference TRBV29-1 and TRBJ2-5): SAVISQKPSRDICQRGTSLTIQCQVDSQVTMMFWYRQQPGQSLTLIATANQGSEATYESGFVIDKFPISRPNLTFSTLTVSNMSPEDSSIYLCSVPAGGETQYFGPGTRLLVL.

This clonotype was seen at least ten times. This chain links TRBV7-2 with TRBJ2-2; the D is unclear. V lost 5 bases and J lost 2, with 15 bases in between. Germline-derived CDR1 and CDR2 are SGHTA and FQGNSA. The CDR3 runs 16 residues. DNA for the CDR3: TGTGCCAGCAGCGCCGCCCCGTTTCCTAACACCGGGGAGCTGTTTTTT. It translates to CASSAAPFPNTGELFF.

There are many counts of this clonotype. The J gene is TRBJ2-7, the V gene TRBV6-2 or TRBV6-3; D is ambiguous. This CDR3 contains 16 residues. The germline V and J ends were trimmed by 0 bases and 6 bases, with 18 bases remaining between them. The germline V gene has CDR1 MNHEY and CDR2 SVGEGT. CDR3 residues: CASSYSMSPNPSEQYF. DNA for the CDR3: TGTGCCAGCAGTTACTCGATGTCACCTAACCCTTCCGAGCAGTACTTC.

The rearrangement uses TRBV15 and TRBJ2-7, with 8 bases that match TRBD2. V lost 2 bases, J lost 0 bases, and 3 bases stayed unmatched. The CDR3 spans 15 residues. The germline V gene encodes CDR1 LNHNV and CDR2 YYDKDF (reference sequence). CDR3 nucleotides: TGTGCCACCAGCAGACAGAGCGGGGGCTCCTACGAGCAGTACTTC. It translates to CATSRQSGGSYEQYF.

This chain links TRBV19 with TRBJ2-2, with 7 bases aligning to TRBD2. There are 17 residues in the CDR3. Losses at the gene ends were 2 bases for V and 0 bases for J; bases not matched to a gene: 6. Germline CDR1 and CDR2: LNHDA and SQIVND (reference sequence). As DNA, the CDR3 is TGTGCCAGTAGTATAAAGCGGGGAAACGCGAACACCGGGGAGCTGTTTTTT. Its protein product is CASSIKRGNANTGELFF. Full variable domain (rest looked up from reference TRBV19 and TRBJ2-2): DGGITQSPKYLFRKEGQNVTLSCEQNLNHDAMYWYRQDPGQGLRLIYYSQIVNDFQKGDIAEGYSVSREKKESFPLTVTSAQKNPTAFYLCASSIKRGNANTGELFFGEGSRLTVL.

This chain links TRBV29-1 with TRBJ2-5; 8 nucleotides agree with TRBD2. CDR3 size: 14 residues. CDR1 is SQVTM, CDR2 ANQGSEA, per germline. V lost 2 bases and J lost 4; bases outside the gene matches: 6. The CDR3 coding sequence is TGCAGCGTTGAATCGGGGGGGGCCTCAGAGACCCAGTACTTC. Protein sequence: CSVESGGASETQYF.

In this sample, this clonotype turned up a few times. The V call is TRBV29-1, the J call TRBJ1-1; D is undetermined. The CDR3 sequence is 13 residues long. Germline CDR1 SQVTM, CDR2 ANQGSEA. V was shortened by 6 bases and J by 2 bases, with 13 bases between the two germline ends. The CDR3 DNA reads as TGCAGCGTCGCATTCGGAGGAAACACTGAAGCTTTCTTT. It encodes CSVAFGGNTEAFF.

The chain joins TRBV7-2 to TRBJ2-5; D may correspond to TRBD1 or TRBD2 (7 bases each). The CDR3 totals 13 residues. CDR1 is SGHTA and CDR2 is FQGNSA in the germline V gene. Trimming shortened V by 7 bases and J by 4 bases, and 13 bases separated the two germline ends. In DNA form, the CDR3 reads TGTGCCAGCACCCCAGGGGGGGTAGAGACCCAGTACTTC. Translated, it gives CASTPGGVETQYF.

The table lists this clonotype with a few counts. The chain carries TRBV23-1 and TRBJ1-3; D uncertain. TRBV23-1 is reported as an ORF; its role is uncertain. V shed 1 base and J shed 0 bases, with 10 bases lying between them. This CDR3 comprises 16 residues. CDR3 in amino acids: CASSQFPSFSGNTIYF. CDR3 nucleotides: TGCGCCAGCAGTCAATTCCCCTCCTTCTCTGGAAACACCATATATTTT.

This clonotype occurred a few times. The gene calls are TRBV15 and TRBJ2-3, with D unresolved. Germline V CDR1 and CDR2: LNHNV, YYDKDF (reference sequence). This CDR3 is 17 amino acids long. V was cut by 1 base and J by 3 bases, with 17 bases left in between. CDR3 in amino acids: CATSRGGASAATDTQYF. CDR3 bases: TGTGCCACCAGCAGAGGCGGAGCCTCCGCCGCGACAGATACGCAGTATTTT.

This clonotype was recorded many times. The chain uses TRBV6-5 and TRBJ2-1; D is undetermined. The germline V gene encodes CDR1 MNHEY and CDR2 SVGAGI. Trimming cost V 3 bases and J 0 bases, with 9 bases left between them. This CDR3 has 15 amino acids. CDR3 in amino acids: CASSYEISSYNEQFF. Written as DNA, the CDR3 is TGTGCCAGCAGTTATGAAATTAGCTCCTACAATGAGCAGTTCTTC.

This clonotype was recorded once. V is TRBV11-3 and J is TRBJ1-1; D is possibly TRBD1 (5 bases). Germline lookup yields CDR1 SGHNT and CDR2 YENEEA. V was clipped by 0 bases and J by 11 bases, with 13 bases between them. There are 13 residues in the CDR3. CDR3 coding DNA: TGTGCCAGCAGCTTAGATCGGGGGGGTAAGGCTTTCTTT. This translates into CASSLDRGGKAFF.

The chain couples TRBV3-1 to TRBJ1-4; TRBD1 is a possible D gene (5 bases). Trimming pared 4 bases from V and 2 bases from J, leaving 11 bases between. Germline V CDR1 and CDR2: LGHDT, YNNKEL (reference sequence). The CDR3 consists of 15 residues. The CDR3 reads CASSPRGGTNEKLFF. The CDR3 region has the DNA TGTGCCAGCAGCCCCCGGGGGGGGACTAATGAAAAACTGTTTTTT.

V and J are TRBV4-3 and TRBJ2-2; D ambiguous. With 0 bases removed from V and 1 base from J, the gap between germline ends came to 9 bases. The CDR3 totals 16 residues. From germline, CDR1 is LGHNA and CDR2 YSLEER. CDR3 region: CASSQDIQLNTGELFF. In DNA, the CDR3 is TGCGCCAGCAGCCAAGATATCCAACTGAACACCGGGGAGCTGTTTTTT.

The V and J genes are TRBV28 and TRBJ2-7; TRBD1 agrees at 11 bases. After removal of 6 bases from V and 6 bases from J, the junction contained 10 bases not matched to a gene. This CDR3 is 15 amino acids long. Germline loops: CDR1 MDHEN, CDR2 SYDVKM. The chain's CDR3 is CASRTGTGGSGEQYF. CDR3 coding DNA: TGTGCCAGCAGAACCGGGACAGGGGGTAGCGGCGAGCAGTACTTC.

The sample holds a few counts of this clonotype. The J gene is TRBJ2-2, the V gene TRBV7-3; maybe TRBD1 (6 bases). V lost 2 bases to trimming and J lost 1 base, with 11 bases between them. Germline CDR1 reads SGHTA; CDR2 reads FQGTGA. The CDR3 consists of 16 residues. The CDR3 DNA follows: TGTGCCAGCAGCTTACTGGGGGCGGGGAACACCGGGGAGCTGTTTTTT. This encodes CASSLLGAGNTGELFF. Variable domain in full (rest from reference TRBV7-3 and TRBJ2-2): GAGVSQTPSNKVTEKGKYVELRCDPISGHTALYWYRQSLGQGPEFLIYFQGTGAADDSGLPNDRFFAVRPEGSVSTLKIQRTERGDSAVYLCASSLLGAGNTGELFFGEGSRLTVL.

The chain recombines TRBV20-1 with TRBJ2-1, with D unclear. Germline V gene lookup returns CDR1 DFQATT and CDR2 SNEGSKA (reference sequence). V was pared by 3 bases and J by 6 bases, with 9 bases between. The CDR3 is 12 amino acids. CDR3 coding DNA: TGCAGTGCTAGTAGTCTTGTCAATGAGCAGTTCTTC. As protein: CSASSLVNEQFF.

This clonotype was observed a handful of times. V is TRBV6-1 and J is TRBJ1-4; no clear D. Germline V gene sequence: CDR1 MNHNS, CDR2 SASEGT. Trimming took off 2 bases at V and 0 bases at J, with 16 bases between the two ends. The CDR3 spans 18 residues. The CDR3 region has the DNA TGTGCCAGCAGTGAAAGGGTCCGTACTAGAGCAACTAATGAAAAACTGTTTTTT. Translated, it gives CASSERVRTRATNEKLFF.

This clonotype was found many times. The genes are TRBV29-1 and TRBJ2-2; D is perhaps TRBD2 (6 bases). The CDR3 contains 14 residues. Deletions cut 4 bases from V and 4 bases from J, with 13 bases between. Germline-derived CDR1 and CDR2 are SQVTM and ANQGSEA. The CDR3 loop reads CSVGPRGTTGELFF. The DNA for the CDR3 is TGCAGCGTTGGCCCCCGGGGGACCACCGGGGAGCTGTTTTTT.

This clonotype turned up a few times. This chain uses TRBV7-9 with TRBJ2-2, with D tentatively TRBD2 (7 bases). Trimming took 4 bases from V and 7 from J, leaving 16 bases between them. Germline CDR1 is SEHNR and CDR2 is FQNEAQ (reference sequence). The CDR3 is 15 residues long. Written as DNA, the CDR3 is TGTGCCAGCAGCTCAACGATGGGGGGGCACGGGGAGCTGTTTTTT. It encodes CASSSTMGGHGELFF.

DNA of the CDR3: TGCAGTGCCCCCGGGACGGAAAGCACAGATACGCAGTATTTT. Translation gives CSAPGTESTDTQYF. V is TRBV20-1 and J is TRBJ2-3, with D perhaps matching TRBD1 or TRBD2 (5 bases each). Germline V gives CDR1 DFQATT, CDR2 SNEGSKA (reference sequence). The CDR3 runs 14 residues. Trimming pared 6 bases from V and 0 bases from J, leaving 13 bases between.

This clonotype showed up many times. V is TRBV7-9 and J is TRBJ1-5; no reliable D call. The CDR3 has 15 residues. Germline CDR1 and CDR2: SEHNR and FQNEAQ (reference sequence). Trimming took off 2 bases at V and 0 bases at J, with 8 bases between the two ends. In nucleotides, the CDR3 is TGTGCCAGCAGCTTAAACGGCCATAGCAATCAGCCCCAGCATTTT. As protein: CASSLNGHSNQPQHF.

This clonotype was found a few times. The chain links TRBV5-1 to TRBJ2-7; TRBD2 matches at 11 bases. The CDR3 length is 16 residues. Per germline, CDR1 SGHRS and CDR2 YFSETQ. The J segment lost 1 base and the V segment lost 0 bases, leaving 3 bases of the junction unmatched. The CDR3 coding sequence is TGCGCCAGCAGCTTGGGGGGACTAGCGGAATCCTACGAGCAGTACTTC. Translating gives CASSLGGLAESYEQYF. The full variable domain, in which reference TRBV5-1 and TRBJ2-7 provide the parts outside the CDR3, is KAGVTQTPRYLIKTRGQQVTLSCSPISGHRSVSWYQQTPGQGLQFLFEYFSETQRNKGNFPGRFSGRQFSNSRSEMNVSTLELGDSALYLCASSLGGLAESYEQYFGPGTRLTVT.